The clone carrying this T cell receptor (beta chain) was seen a single time. Germline assignment: CDR1 MDHEN and CDR2 SYDVKM. The CDR3 is 14 amino acids. Trimming took off 4 bases at V and 2 bases at J, with 10 bases between the two ends. These data come from a study of blood T cell repertoires in COVID-19. Background on the study: Sample material is recorded as cDNA or gDNA derived from T cells, B-cell-depleted T cells, or PBMCs.

Using immunoSEQ multiplex PCR, the repertoire was profiled, and TCRdb retains in-frame clones only, with some absent. Here the sample spans about 270,000 clones, over 80% being singletons. Those who participated ranged in age from roughly 18 to 90 years and resided in approximately 26 US areas. Input material: PBMCs or T cells enriched from blood (not recorded which). This chain connects TRBV28 to TRBJ2-3; weak D call: TRBD2 (6 bases). This clonotype originated in a woman in her 30s with acute COVID-19. CDR3 DNA: TGTGCCAGCAGTTCGGGCGGGATCACAGATACGCAGTATTTT. Its translation: CASSSGGITDTQYF. Full variable domain (remainder filled in from reference TRBV28 and TRBJ2-3): DVKVTQSSRYLVKRTGEKVFLECVQDMDHENMFWYRQDPGLGLRLIYFSYDVKMKEKGDIPEGYSVSREKKERFSLILESASTNQTSMYLCASSSGGITDTQYFGPGTRLTVL.